One sample yielded the 20 T cell receptor beta chains listed below, sequenced in a study of cytomegalovirus exposure and HLA in healthy donors. Vbeta (60) and Jbeta (13) primers were used in the PCR. Only in-frame clones appear in the TCRdb table, and some are missing; sequencing was by immunoSEQ multiplex PCR. The data contain 110,000 or so clones, about three quarters of them singletons. The sequencing input was PBMCs. Every receptor here comes from a male donor in good health and CMV-seronegative.

V gene TRBV11-3 combines with J gene TRBJ2-1, with TRBD2 identical over 11 bases. The ends lost 2 bases at V and 5 bases at J; junction bases unmatched: 5. Germline V gene data show CDR1 as SGHNT and CDR2 as YENEEA. This CDR3 has 16 amino acids. CDR3 residues: CASSLSAGLADNEQFF. As DNA, the CDR3 is TGTGCCAGCAGCTTATCGGCGGGACTAGCGGACAATGAGCAGTTCTTC. The full variable domain, with the rest looked up from reference TRBV11-3 and TRBJ2-1, is EAGVVQSPRYKIIEKKQPVAFWCNPISGHNTLYWYLQNLGQGPELLIRYENEEAVDDSQLPKDRFSAERLKGVDSTLKIQPAELGDSAVYLCASSLSAGLADNEQFFGPGTRLTVL.

This sequence joins TRBV5-5 and TRBJ2-3; TRBD1 might be the D (6 bases). The germline gives CDR1 SGHKS, CDR2 YYEKEE (reference sequence). CDR3 size: 16 residues. The V end was cut by 0 bases, the J end by 2 bases, with 13 bases between. The CDR3 loop reads CASSLEDRRLTDTQYF. In DNA, the CDR3 is TGTGCCAGCAGCTTGGAAGACAGGCGTCTCACAGATACGCAGTATTTT. Based on the CDR3 plus reference TRBV5-5 and TRBJ2-3, the full variable domain is DAGVTQSPTHLIKTRGQQVTLRCSPISGHKSVSWYQQVLGQGPQFIFQYYEKEERGRGNFPDRFSARQFPNYSSELNVNALLLGDSALYLCASSLEDRRLTDTQYFGPGTRLTVL.

The genes are TRBV18 and TRBJ1-5; the D gene is possibly TRBD1 (5 bases). The V and J ends lost 3 bases and 1 base respectively, with 22 bases between them. The CDR3 contains 19 residues. Looked up from germline, CDR1 is KGHSH and CDR2 is LQKENI. The CDR3 sequence: CASSPRSGQGAVSNQPQHF. The CDR3 DNA is TGTGCCAGCTCACCGCGATCCGGACAAGGGGCGGTAAGCAATCAGCCCCAGCATTTT.

V usage is TRBV9 and J usage is TRBJ2-5; perhaps TRBD1 as D (6 bases). V gave up 3 bases and J gave up 4 bases, with 22 bases separating them. This CDR3 is 17 amino acids long. Germline V gives CDR1 SGDLS, CDR2 YYNGEE. DNA of the CDR3: TGTGCCAGCAGCGGGGGGCCGACTCAGGGGCTACGAGAGACCCAGTACTTC. Protein sequence: CASSGGPTQGLRETQYF.

This rearrangement joins TRBV6-5 to TRBJ2-7, with D perhaps matching TRBD2 (6 bases). The V and J ends lost 2 bases and 4 bases respectively, with 15 bases between them. The CDR3 is made up of 15 amino acids. Looked up from germline, CDR1 is MNHEY and CDR2 is SVGAGI. The CDR3 reads CASSYHRDSQYEQYF. CDR3 coding DNA: TGTGCCAGCAGTTACCACCGGGACTCACAATACGAGCAGTACTTC.

V gene TRBV16 combines with J gene TRBJ2-7; D is perhaps TRBD2 (6 bases). The germline V gene has CDR1 KGHSY and CDR2 FQNENV. This CDR3 spans 15 amino acids. Trimming took off 0 bases at V and 6 bases at J, with 15 bases between the two ends. CDR3 residues: CASSQSGRGGSEQYF. The DNA for the CDR3 is TGTGCCAGCAGCCAATCGGGCCGTGGAGGGTCCGAGCAGTACTTC.

The V gene is TRBV15, the J gene TRBJ1-5; no clear D. The CDR3 is 17 residues long. Germline CDR1 is LNHNV and CDR2 is YYDKDF (reference sequence). The ends were cut back, 0 bases at V and 2 bases at J, with 14 bases in the middle. This CDR3 is CATSRDEGAVGNQPQHF. DNA of the CDR3: TGTGCCACCAGCAGAGATGAAGGAGCGGTAGGCAATCAGCCCCAGCATTTT.

Comment on this clone: At one end the junction does not follow the germline gene, possibly because of a read error. The chain has TRBV27 and TRBJ2-7, with a weak D call TRBD1 (5 bases). Germline V gene data show CDR1 as MNHEY and CDR2 as SMNVEV (reference sequence). The CDR3 has 18 residues. The CDR3 is CASSLFPSRAGNSYEQCF. The CDR3 DNA reads as TGTGCCAGCAGTTTATTCCCCTCCCGAGCAGGGAACTCCTACGAGCAGTGCTTC.

This sequence joins TRBV12-5 and TRBJ2-2, with 7 bases matching TRBD2. CDR1 is LGHNT and CDR2 is FRNRAP in the germline V gene. The CDR3 loop spans 18 amino acids. V lost 4 bases to trimming and J lost 1 base; unmatched junction nucleotides: 12. CDR3 bases: TGTGCTAGTGGTTCCCCAAGCCGACTAGCTGGGAACACCGGGGAGCTGTTTTTT. This gives the protein CASGSPSRLAGNTGELFF.

The chain recombines TRBV7-3 with TRBJ2-5; 10 nucleotides match TRBD2. This CDR3 spans 15 amino acids. V lost 2 bases, J lost 4 bases, and 4 bases stayed unmatched. Per germline, CDR1 SGHTA and CDR2 FQGTGA. DNA of the CDR3: TGTGCCAGCAGCTTAGGGCTAGCGGGAGTAGAGACCCAGTACTTC. Protein product: CASSLGLAGVETQYF. The full variable domain, with the rest looked up from reference TRBV7-3 and TRBJ2-5, is GAGVSQTPSNKVTEKGKYVELRCDPISGHTALYWYRQSLGQGPEFLIYFQGTGAADDSGLPNDRFFAVRPEGSVSTLKIQRTERGDSAVYLCASSLGLAGVETQYFGPGTRLLVL.

This clone was recorded a few times. The genes are TRBV7-8 and TRBJ1-2; D gene uncertain. The CDR3 loop spans 15 amino acids. Germline V gives CDR1 SGHVS, CDR2 FQNEAQ. V was pared by 1 base and J by 7 bases, with 16 bases between. CDR3 sequence (DNA): TGTGCCAGCAGCTTAGTCCCTGGCCGGGAAGCTGGCTACACCTTC. The encoded protein is CASSLVPGREAGYTF.

This clone has a handful of counts. CDR3 DNA sequence: TGTGCCAGCAGCCCCGAACAGGGGGCCTGGACTGAAGCTTTCTTT. Its protein is CASSPEQGAWTEAFF. V is TRBV14 and J is TRBJ1-1; 9 nucleotides line up with TRBD1. CDR1 and CDR2 (germline): SGHDN, FVKESK. The CDR3 runs to 15 residues. The trim removed 4 bases at V and 5 bases at J, leaving 8 bases unmatched.

The V and J genes are TRBV28 and TRBJ1-1; D uncertain. CDR3 length: 12 amino acids. Trimming shortened V by 6 bases and J by 2 bases, and 7 bases separated the two germline ends. From germline, CDR1 is MDHEN and CDR2 SYDVKM. CDR3 region: CASSYINTEAFF. CDR3 DNA: TGTGCCAGCAGCTATATAAACACTGAAGCTTTCTTT. Variable domain in full (rest from reference TRBV28 and TRBJ1-1): DVKVTQSSRYLVKRTGEKVFLECVQDMDHENMFWYRQDPGLGLRLIYFSYDVKMKEKGDIPEGYSVSREKKERFSLILESASTNQTSMYLCASSYINTEAFFGQGTRLTVV.

This clone was seen more than once but under ten times. V is TRBV7-2 and J is TRBJ1-1, with D unresolved. This CDR3 is 15 amino acids long. V shed 3 bases and J shed 0 bases, with 11 bases lying between them. Germline V lookup: CDR1 SGHTA, CDR2 FQGNSA. The CDR3 DNA reads as TGTGCCAGCAGCTTCGCCGAGCGCCTGAACACTGAAGCTTTCTTT. Translating it yields CASSFAERLNTEAFF.

In nucleotides, the CDR3 is TGTGCCAGCAGCTTACCGCTTCTGAGGGTTAGCGGGTCCTCCGGCGAGCAGTACTTC. The encoded protein is CASSLPLLRVSGSSGEQYF. This chain links TRBV7-8 with TRBJ2-7; TRBD2 agrees at 7 bases. With 2 bases clipped from V and 6 bases from J, the junction kept 22 bases outside the gene matches. Germline assignment: CDR1 SGHVS and CDR2 FQNEAQ. The CDR3 sequence is 19 residues long.

The chain joins TRBV19 to TRBJ2-2; D may be TRBD1 (5 bases). Germline assignment: CDR1 LNHDA and CDR2 SQIVND (reference sequence). This CDR3 has 15 residues. Trimming shortened V by 5 bases and J by 4 bases, and 14 bases separated the two germline ends. DNA of the CDR3: TGTGCCAGTAGTCTCAGGGCCCCGAGCACCGGGGAGCTGTTTTTT. Translating it yields CASSLRAPSTGELFF.

This chain connects TRBV18 to TRBJ2-7; TRBD1 matches at 9 bases. V shed 2 bases and J 3 bases; nucleotides not matched to a gene: 2. From germline, CDR1 is KGHSH and CDR2 LQKENI. The CDR3 is 14 residues long. The CDR3 bases are TGTGCCAGCTCACCATCGACAGGGGGCTACGAGCAGTACTTC. Its protein product is CASSPSTGGYEQYF.

V usage is TRBV7-6 and J usage is TRBJ2-2; D call uncertain. Germline V lookup: CDR1 SGHVS, CDR2 FNYEAQ. The CDR3 totals 14 residues. Trimming stripped 1 base from V and 5 bases from J, with 8 bases between. The CDR3 nucleotides are TGTGCCAGCAGCTTAGTGACTCAAACCGGGGAGCTGTTTTTT. This sequence encodes CASSLVTQTGELFF.

V usage is TRBV23-1 and J usage is TRBJ2-1; a weak D match, TRBD2 (6 bases). TRBV23-1 is identified as an open reading frame with a role that is uncertain. The V gene lost 1 base and the J gene lost 9 bases, with 22 bases spanning the gap. The CDR3 sequence is 17 residues long. CDR3 residues: CASSQLGSGRHTGEQFF. The CDR3 DNA follows: TGCGCCAGCAGTCAATTAGGGAGCGGGCGTCATACGGGTGAGCAGTTCTTC.

Only one count was recorded for this clone. This sequence joins TRBV6-1 and TRBJ2-5; no reliable D call. V dropped 4 bases and J dropped 1 base, with 7 bases sitting between them. Germline values: CDR1 MNHNS, CDR2 SASEGT. The CDR3 runs 13 residues. CDR3 nucleotide sequence: TGTGCCAGCAGTGGTAATCGCCAAGAGACCCAGTACTTC. The encoded protein is CASSGNRQETQYF.